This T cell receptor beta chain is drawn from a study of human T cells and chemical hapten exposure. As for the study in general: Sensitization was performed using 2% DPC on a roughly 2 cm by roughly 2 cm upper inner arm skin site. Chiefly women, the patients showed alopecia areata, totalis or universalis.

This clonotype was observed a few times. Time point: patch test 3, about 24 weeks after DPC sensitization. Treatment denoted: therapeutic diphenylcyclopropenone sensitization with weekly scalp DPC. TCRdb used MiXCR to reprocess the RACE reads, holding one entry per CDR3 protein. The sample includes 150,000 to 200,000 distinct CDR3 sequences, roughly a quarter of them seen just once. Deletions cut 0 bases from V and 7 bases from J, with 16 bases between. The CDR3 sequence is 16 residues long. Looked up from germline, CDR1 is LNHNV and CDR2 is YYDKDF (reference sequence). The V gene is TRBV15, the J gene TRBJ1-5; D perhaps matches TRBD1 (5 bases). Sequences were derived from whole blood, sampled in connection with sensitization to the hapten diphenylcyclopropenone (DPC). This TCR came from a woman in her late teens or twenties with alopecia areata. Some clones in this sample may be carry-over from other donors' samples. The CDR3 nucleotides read TGTGCCACCAGCAGAGATGGGGCGACAAGTCGACAGCCCCAGCATTTT. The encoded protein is CATSRDGATSRQPQHF. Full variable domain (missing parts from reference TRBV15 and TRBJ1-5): DAMVIQNPRYQVTQFGKPVTLSCSQTLNHNVMYWYQQKSSQAPKLLFHYYDKDFNNEADTPDNFQSRRPNTSFCFLDIRSPGLGDTAMYLCATSRDGATSRQPQHFGDGTRLSIL.